Given below is one T cell receptor (beta chain) in context. Authors' data handling: Amplifying reference gene primers gave estimates of nucleated cell counts. Generated by immunoSEQ multiplex PCR, the TCRdb table keeps only in-frame clones and is missing some. Clone size and V and J calls were adopted from that table, with D and trimming inferred from the DNA. The sample lists about 170,000 clones, roughly 80% occurring once. Trimming took off 4 bases at V and 8 bases at J, with 17 bases between the two ends. This CDR3 contains 14 residues. Germline V CDR1 and CDR2: MDHEN, SYDVKM. The data were obtained in a study of blood T cell repertoires in COVID-19. Background on the study: Sites across the United States, Italy and Spain contributed samples from acute and convalescent COVID-19. The cDNA or gDNA used as material had been derived from T cells, B-cell-depleted T cells, or PBMCs.

This chain links TRBV28 with TRBJ1-2; TRBD1 is a possible D gene (6 bases). The source is a man in his 70s with acute or convalescent COVID-19. Sequenced input: peripheral blood. The CDR3: CASSSHRESVGYTF. The CDR3 DNA sequence: TGTGCCAGCAGTTCCCACAGGGAGAGCGTCGGCTACACCTTC.